A single sample gave rise to the 18 T cell receptor beta chains below, sequenced in a study of naive and memory T cell subsets. An equimolar mix of two oligonucleotides served as the beta constant-region primer for TRBC1 and TRBC2. TCRdb recomputed calls from the UMI-ligation and nested PCR reads with MiXCR, one row per CDR3 protein. The data show 77,000 or so distinct CDR3 sequences, around 13% seen once. The sample taken for sequencing was central memory CD4+ T cells from blood. Source of these receptors: a human donor in good health.

This clonotype was recorded a few times. V gene TRBV7-2 combines with J gene TRBJ2-1; 13 bases map to TRBD2. After removal of 1 base from V and 7 bases from J, the junction contained 4 bases not matched to a gene. There are 16 residues in the CDR3. CDR1 SGHTA and CDR2 FQGNSA come from the germline V gene. This chain's CDR3 is CASSLVWTSGSNEQFF. Here the CDR3 DNA reads TGTGCCAGCAGCTTAGTTTGGACTAGCGGGAGTAATGAGCAGTTCTTC.

V usage is TRBV6-1 and J usage is TRBJ2-3, with D unclear. V dropped 8 bases and J dropped 1 base, with 10 bases sitting between them. Germline-derived CDR1 and CDR2 are MNHNS and SASEGT. The CDR3 is 13 amino acids. The CDR3 DNA sequence: TGTGCCAGCTGTAAAACCCGCACAGATACGCAGTATTTT. Its translation: CASCKTRTDTQYF.

This clonotype was counted between two and nine times. The chain couples TRBV20-1 to TRBJ2-7; 12 nucleotides match TRBD2. This CDR3 contains 16 residues. From germline, CDR1 is DFQATT and CDR2 SNEGSKA (reference sequence). J gave up 5 bases and V 3 bases, and 11 bases lay outside the gene matches. The chain's CDR3 is CSASGTTSGSAHEQYF. The CDR3 DNA is TGCAGTGCTAGTGGGACGACTAGCGGGAGTGCCCACGAGCAGTACTTC.

In its sample, this clonotype was seen many times. V is TRBV11-3 and J is TRBJ2-1; 7 bases map to TRBD2. The CDR3 is made up of 17 amino acids. Trimming took 5 bases from V and 1 from J; bases not matched to a gene: 11. From germline, CDR1 is SGHNT and CDR2 YENEEA. CDR3 bases: TGTGCCAGCAGCCCCGGGGAGGGGAGGGCTTCCTACAATGAGCAGTTCTTC. Its protein product is CASSPGEGRASYNEQFF.

This clonotype was observed many times. The chain uses TRBV20-1 and TRBJ1-4; D is uncertain. This CDR3 region has 12 residues. Germline CDR1 DFQATT, CDR2 SNEGSKA (reference sequence). The V and J ends lost 6 bases and 7 bases respectively, with 12 bases between them. This CDR3 reads CSAEVLGEKLFF. The CDR3 coding sequence is TGCAGTGCAGAAGTCCTAGGTGAAAAACTGTTTTTT.

This clonotype has at least ten counts. V is TRBV6-5 and J is TRBJ2-2; 11 bases match TRBD2. This CDR3 is 15 amino acids long. The V gene's germline CDR1 is MNHEY and CDR2 SVGAGI. Germline trimming cut 6 bases from V and 5 bases from J; bases unmatched to any gene: 5. The DNA of the CDR3 is TGTGCCAGCAGCACCCGGACTAGCGGGACCGGGGAGCTGTTTTTT. Protein sequence: CASSTRTSGTGELFF.

In this sample, this clonotype turned up a few times. CDR3 DNA sequence: TGTGCCAGCAGTTCCGGGACTAGCGGGAGTACAGATACGCAGTATTTT. The encoded protein is CASSSGTSGSTDTQYF. V is TRBV12-3 or TRBV12-4 and J is TRBJ2-3; TRBD2 matches 14 bases. After removal of 4 bases from V and 3 bases from J, the junction contained 3 bases not matched to a gene. This CDR3 has 16 residues.

This clonotype has ten or more counts. This chain joins TRBV5-5 and TRBJ2-3; D is undetermined. The CDR3 sequence is 14 residues long. The V end lost 2 bases, the J end lost 4 bases, and 11 bases lay between the germline ends. In germline, CDR1 is SGHKS, CDR2 YYEKEE (reference sequence). Written as DNA, the CDR3 is TGTGCCAGCAGCTTCCCCCACACCCCAGATACGCAGTATTTT. Translating gives CASSFPHTPDTQYF.

This clonotype appeared many times. A read error may produce the germline difference seen at one junction end. The chain joins TRBV12-3 or TRBV12-4 to TRBJ2-1; possibly TRBD2 for D (6 bases). The CDR3 extends over 14 amino acids. CDR3 loop: CASSLASSSNEQFF. For the CDR3, the DNA is TGTGCCAGCAGTCTAGCGTCTTCCAGCAATGAGCAGTTCTTC.

This clonotype came up a few times. This chain links TRBV29-1 with TRBJ2-1; TRBD2 matches at 10 bases. J gave up 5 bases and V 7 bases, and 2 bases lay outside the gene matches. This CDR3 has 12 amino acids. Germline V gene sequence: CDR1 SQVTM, CDR2 ANQGSEA. The CDR3 DNA follows: TGCAGCGGGACTAGCGGTCACAATGAGCAGTTCTTC. Translating it yields CSGTSGHNEQFF.

The rearrangement joins TRBV21-1 to TRBJ1-4. TRBV21-1 is reported as a pseudogene. The CDR3 is made up of 14 amino acids. The DNA for the CDR3 is TGTGCCAGAATTGACCGGGAGGCGATCGAAAAACTGTTTTTT. Its protein product is CARIDREAIEKLFF.

The V gene is TRBV10-3, the J gene TRBJ1-2; D remains unclear. Trimming pared 3 bases from V and 13 bases from J, leaving 12 bases between. Germline CDR1 ENHRY, CDR2 SYGVKD. The CDR3 has 11 amino acids. In nucleotides, the CDR3 is TGTGCCATCAGTGAAGAGGGTCGAGGCACCTTC. It is translated as CAISEEGRGTF.

The chain joins TRBV27 to TRBJ1-1, with unresolved D. The ends were cut back, 6 bases at V and 0 bases at J, with 8 bases in the middle. Germline CDR1 MNHEY, CDR2 SMNVEV (reference sequence). The CDR3 is 13 amino acids. The CDR3 here is CASRGRMNTEAFF. In nucleotides, the CDR3 is TGTGCCAGCAGAGGGAGGATGAACACTGAAGCTTTCTTT.

A few counts support this clonotype. This rearrangement joins TRBV20-1 to TRBJ2-3; 8 bases match TRBD2. This CDR3 has 12 residues. Trimming cost V 3 bases and J 4 bases; bases outside gene matches: 0. Germline lookup yields CDR1 DFQATT and CDR2 SNEGSKA (reference sequence). This CDR3 reads CSARREADTQYF. The CDR3 DNA reads as TGCAGTGCTAGGCGGGAGGCAGATACGCAGTATTTT.

In its sample, this clonotype was seen a few times. The chain links TRBV29-1 to TRBJ1-2, with 8 bases that match TRBD1. CDR3 length: 14 residues. Germline lookup yields CDR1 SQVTM and CDR2 ANQGSEA. With V trimmed by 4 bases and J by 7 bases, 11 bases remained unmatched. CDR3 residues: CSVAGTGLGGGYTF. In DNA form, the CDR3 reads TGCAGCGTTGCCGGGACAGGCCTTGGGGGTGGCTACACCTTC. Together with reference TRBV29-1 and TRBJ1-2, the CDR3 gives the full variable domain: SAVISQKPSRDICQRGTSLTIQCQVDSQVTMMFWYRQQPGQSLTLIATANQGSEATYESGFVIDKFPISRPNLTFSTLTVSNMSPEDSSIYLCSVAGTGLGGGYTFGSGTRLTVV.

The gene calls are TRBV10-3 and TRBJ1-1; D is unresolved. V was cut by 11 bases and J by 1 base, with 14 bases left in between. Per germline, CDR1 ENHRY and CDR2 SYGVKD. The CDR3 totals 13 residues. CDR3 amino acids: CALSTDWNTEAFF. As DNA, the CDR3 is TGTGCCCTCTCCACAGACTGGAACACTGAAGCTTTCTTT.

The chain couples TRBV7-2 to TRBJ1-4; 9 bases are shared with TRBD1. From germline, CDR1 is SGHTA and CDR2 FQGNSA. The CDR3 length is 16 residues. With V trimmed by 4 bases and J by 7 bases, 10 bases remained unmatched. CDR3 amino acids: CASSSQPGQGGEKLFF. The DNA of the CDR3 is TGTGCCAGCAGCTCGCAACCGGGACAGGGAGGTGAAAAACTGTTTTTT.

This chain connects TRBV5-1 to TRBJ2-2; the match to TRBD1 covers 10 bases. The CDR3 sequence is 13 residues long. Germline CDR1 and CDR2: SGHRS and YFSETQ. Trimming cost V 7 bases and J 4 bases; bases outside gene matches: 1. CDR3 in amino acids: CASRTGGTGELFF. In DNA, the CDR3 is TGCGCCAGCCGGACAGGGGGCACCGGGGAGCTGTTTTTT.